This T cell receptor (beta chain) was identified in a study of T cell responses to AZD1222 COVID-19 vaccine. Study-level points and caveats: Spike-wide coverage was observed for vaccine-associated CD4 TCRs, with dominant responses at 160-218 and 743-854. The donors showed a predominance of white British ancestry and of females, with possible underestimation of clonal diversity.

As regards this clone: Its antigen is not known.

From germline, CDR1 is SGHRS and CDR2 YFSETQ. V was shortened by 2 bases and J by 7 bases, with 13 bases between the two germline ends. CDR3 length: 14 amino acids. The protocol was immunoSEQ multiplex PCR, while the TCRdb copy is restricted to in-frame clones and leaves out a portion. This table has approximately 150,000 clones, less than 90% appearing once. This sequence joins TRBV5-1 and TRBJ2-1, with D tentatively TRBD1 (6 bases). Sequencing used peripheral blood, obtained on day 0 of AZD1222 vaccination. This receptor was taken from an adult in good health. In DNA form, the CDR3 reads TGCGCCAGCAGCTTAACAGGGTTTCTAAATGAGCAGTTCTTC. Protein: CASSLTGFLNEQFF. The entire variable domain, with the rest obtained from reference TRBV5-1 and TRBJ2-1, is as follows: KAGVTQTPRYLIKTRGQQVTLSCSPISGHRSVSWYQQTPGQGLQFLFEYFSETQRNKGNFPGRFSGRQFSNSRSEMNVSTLELGDSALYLCASSLTGFLNEQFFGPGTRLTVL.